Listed below are T cell receptor beta chains from one sample, sequenced in a study of early T cells in non-severe SARS-CoV-2 infection. TCRdb processed the 5' RACE reads anew with MiXCR; each CDR3 protein has one entry. Here the sample spans about 83,000 distinct CDR3 sequences, roughly an eighth being singletons. Input material: whole blood. All receptors come from an adult who was a healthcare worker with PCR-confirmed SARS-CoV-2 infection or an uninfected control (not recorded which). CDR3s include the opening cysteine and the closing phenylalanine or tryptophan. The order of the fields is clone size, V gene, J gene, D gene, CDR3 DNA, CDR3 protein. A D gene is named only where the DNA matches it firmly. Part of the rows lack a size; the others show once, few, many or a class for expanded clones.

many	TRBV7-2	TRBJ2-3	.	TGTGCCAGCAGCTTAGACTCCCGGGCAACAGATACGCAGTATTTT	CASSLDSRATDTQYF
.	TRBV29-1	TRBJ1-4	.	TGCAGCGTTGAAGATGCCGGGGATGAAAAACTGTTTTTT	CSVEDAGDEKLFF
few	TRBV19	TRBJ2-3	TRBD1	TGTGCCAGTAGTTCAGGACAGGGGTCAGATACGCAGTATTTT	CASSSGQGSDTQYF
many	TRBV5-1	TRBJ2-5	TRBD1	TGCGCCAGCAGCTTGGGGACAGGGAGGGAGACCCAGTACTTC	CASSLGTGRETQYF
many	TRBV20-1	TRBJ1-1	.	TGCAGTGCTAGTATTCAGGGGATGAACACTGAAGCTTTCTTT	CSASIQGMNTEAFF
once	TRBV11-1	TRBJ2-5	.	TGTGCCAGCAGCTTATCGGCGGGGACCCAAGAGACCCAGTACTTC	CASSLSAGTQETQYF
many	TRBV7-8	TRBJ2-2	.	TGTGCCAGCAGCTTAGCGTTCGTGGGGGCCGGGGAGCTGTTTTTT	CASSLAFVGAGELFF
many	TRBV5-1	TRBJ2-7	.	TGCGCCAGCAGGCCACGGGACGGATCCTACGAGCAGTACTTC	CASRPRDGSYEQYF
many	TRBV5-6	TRBJ1-5	.	TGTGCCAGCAGCAATTCCAGGGACCGCCGGACCAATCAGCCCCAGCATTTT	CASSNSRDRRTNQPQHF
.	TRBV20-1	TRBJ2-7	.	TGCAGTGCTCCTCCGGTTGGGTCCGAGCAGTACTTC	CSAPPVGSEQYF
.	TRBV7-8	TRBJ2-5	TRBD2	TGTGCCAGCAGCTTAATTCCTAGCGGCAGCCAAGAGACCCAGTACTTC	CASSLIPSGSQETQYF
few	TRBV20-1	TRBJ2-3	.	TGCAGTGCTCCTACCCCCCCCCGCAGCGCGGATACGCAGTATTTT	CSAPTPPRSADTQYF
.	TRBV11-2	TRBJ1-1	.	TGTGCCAGCAGCGTCCAGGGATACACTGAAGCTTTCTTT	CASSVQGYTEAFF
.	TRBV27	TRBJ1-2	.	TGTGCCAGCAGTTTTAAAACAGGTGCTAACTATGGCTACACCTTC	CASSFKTGANYGYTF
few	TRBV3-1	TRBJ2-5	.	TGTGCCAGCAGCCAACCCCGTGGGGGAGTTACTAGGCAAGAGACCCAGTACTTC	CASSQPRGGVTRQETQYF
.	TRBV6-2/TRBV6-3	TRBJ2-3	.	TGTGCCAGCAGTTTACTTCGCTTTGAGGGGACCCGCACAGATACGCAGTATTTT	CASSLLRFEGTRTDTQYF
many	TRBV20-1	TRBJ2-7	.	TGCAGTGCTAGAGCTAGGACAAAACTCTACGAGCAGTACTTC	CSARARTKLYEQYF
many	TRBV7-8	TRBJ2-5	.	TGTGCCAGCAGCATCGGGACTCAAGAGACCCAGTACTTC	CASSIGTQETQYF
.	TRBV29-1	TRBJ1-2	.	TGCAGCGTTGAACCGGGGAGCTATGGCTACACCTTC	CSVEPGSYGYTF
few	TRBV4-3	TRBJ2-7	TRBD1	TGCGCCAGCAGCCAAGATAGGTCGGACAGGGGTGGATACGAGCAGTACTTC	CASSQDRSDRGGYEQYF
many	TRBV2	TRBJ2-7	TRBD1	TGTGCCAGCAGTGAAGACCCCGGGACAGCCTACGAGCAGTACTTC	CASSEDPGTAYEQYF
many	TRBV6-1	TRBJ1-2	TRBD1	TGTGCCAGCAGCGCCGGGACAGGGGTATTGGGCTACACCTTC	CASSAGTGVLGYTF
.	TRBV10-3	TRBJ2-3	.	TGTGCCACCGCAACACAAGATACGCAGTATTTT	CATATQDTQYF
few	TRBV5-1	TRBJ2-7	TRBD1	TGCGCCAGCAGCCCTCAACAGGGGGTGGAGCAGTACTTC	CASSPQQGVEQYF
many	TRBV5-1	TRBJ2-1	.	TGCGCCAGCAGCTTACAGGGTCCTCCCTACAATGAGCAGTTCTTC	CASSLQGPPYNEQFF
few	TRBV27	TRBJ2-3	TRBD2	TGTGCCAGCAGTTCGAAAACTGGACTAAGAGCGGGGGGTCTTAGCACGCAGTATTTT	CASSSKTGLRAGGLSTQYF
.	TRBV20-1	TRBJ1-3	.	TGCAGTGCTAGATCCAGGCTCGGAAACACCATATATTTT	CSARSRLGNTIYF
few	TRBV30	TRBJ1-3	TRBD1	TGTGCCTGGAGTGAGACCGGGACAGGCTGGATCTTGGAAAACACCATATATTTT	CAWSETGTGWILENTIYF
many	TRBV10-3	TRBJ1-2	TRBD1	TGTGCCACAAGACAGGGTTTGGGTACTGGCTACACCTTC	CATRQGLGTGYTF
few	TRBV18	TRBJ2-1	TRBD2	TGTGCCAGCTTACTAGCGGGGGGCCCTGTGTACAATGAGCAGTTCTTC	CASLLAGGPVYNEQFF
few	TRBV6-6	TRBJ2-7	TRBD1	TGTGCCAGCAGTACACAGGGGGCCTACGAGCAGTACTTC	CASSTQGAYEQYF
.	TRBV6-5	TRBJ2-7	TRBD1	TGTGCCAGCAGTAGGGACAGGGGAGTGGGCGAGCAGTACTTC	CASSRDRGVGEQYF
many	TRBV11-2	TRBJ2-7	TRBD2	TGTGCCAGCAGCCCCCGGACTAGCGGGGCAACCTACGAGCAGTACTTC	CASSPRTSGATYEQYF
.	TRBV10-2	TRBJ2-3	.	TGCGCCACCACAGATACGCAGTATTTT	CATTDTQYF
many	TRBV18	TRBJ2-7	.	TGTGCCAGCTCACTGACTACAGGGTACGAGCAGTACTTC	CASSLTTGYEQYF
few	TRBV12-3/TRBV12-4	TRBJ2-3	TRBD2	TGTGCCAGCAGTTTAGGGGGGGGAAAAAGTAGTGTTACGCAGTATTTT	CASSLGGGKSSVTQYF
many	TRBV7-3	TRBJ2-2	.	TGTGCCAGCAGCCCACGACGGTACACCGGGGAGCTGTTTTTT	CASSPRRYTGELFF
many	TRBV5-6	TRBJ2-1	.	TGTGCCAGCAGCTTGGCCCCGGCTGGCGGCTCCTACAATGAGCAGTTCTTC	CASSLAPAGGSYNEQFF
few	TRBV11-2	TRBJ2-7	.	TGTGCCAGCAGCCCCCGGGTAGCAGTCTACGAGCAGTACTTC	CASSPRVAVYEQYF
many	TRBV10-2	TRBJ2-7	TRBD1	TGCGCCAGCAGTGAGTTTAGACAGGGGGCGACTGGCGAGCAGTACTTC	CASSEFRQGATGEQYF
few	TRBV12-3/TRBV12-4	TRBJ1-5	.	TGTGCCAGCAGTGTGGCAGAGGGTCAGCCCCAGCATTTT	CASSVAEGQPQHF
many	TRBV20-1	TRBJ1-6	TRBD1	TGCAGTGCTAGAGAGACAGGGGATAGTTCACCCCTCCACTTT	CSARETGDSSPLHF
many	TRBV7-2	TRBJ2-7	.	TGTGCCAGCAGCTTAGTTCCAGGGCGGGAGCAGTACTTC	CASSLVPGREQYF
.	TRBV13	TRBJ1-1	TRBD1	TGTGCCAGCAGCCCCCGGACAGGATGGGAAGCTTTCTTT	CASSPRTGWEAFF
many	TRBV6-2/TRBV6-3	TRBJ2-2	TRBD2	TGTGCCAGCAGTTACTGGGGACTAGCGGGGGCGAACACCGGGGAGCTGTTTTTT	CASSYWGLAGANTGELFF
.	TRBV20-1	TRBJ2-1	TRBD2	TGCAGTGCCCGGAGGCCCCGGGGGGTCAATGAGCAGTTCTTC	CSARRPRGVNEQFF
many	TRBV10-3	TRBJ2-3	.	TGTGCCATCAGTGAGACAGATACGCAGTATTTT	CAISETDTQYF
many	TRBV12-3/TRBV12-4	TRBJ2-5	.	TGTGCCAGCAGTCGCCCCGGGCGGGGAAGGATGGAGACCCAGTACTTC	CASSRPGRGRMETQYF
many	TRBV7-2	TRBJ1-6	.	TGTGCCAGCAGCTTACTTGGAGCCCTCAATTCACCCCTCCACTTT	CASSLLGALNSPLHF
.	TRBV28	TRBJ2-7	TRBD1	TGTGCCAGCAGTTTTCAACCGGGACAGGGAATGGCCCTCTTC	CASSFQPGQGMALF
many	TRBV5-1	TRBJ2-7	TRBD2	TGCGCCAGCAGCGTCGGGGGGGCGTCCGGCGAGCAGTACTTC	CASSVGGASGEQYF
.	TRBV7-8	TRBJ1-3	.	TGTGCCAGCGCCACTTACTCTGGAAACACCATATATTTT	CASATYSGNTIYF
many	TRBV2	TRBJ1-1	.	TGTGCCAGCAGTGAAGCCCGGGGGGGAGGGGCTGAAGCTTTCTTT	CASSEARGGGAEAFF
few	TRBV20-1	TRBJ1-1	TRBD1	TGCAGTGCTATGGGGGATCGGGACAGGGGACCTCTGAACACTGAAGCTTTCTTT	CSAMGDRDRGPLNTEAFF
few	TRBV4-3	TRBJ1-1	.	TGCGCCAGCAGCCAAGATCTCCTGAACACTGAAGCTTTCTTT	CASSQDLLNTEAFF
many	TRBV19	TRBJ2-5	TRBD2	TGTGCCAGTAGTCCACTCGGGACTAGCGGCGGTGAGACCCAGTACTTC	CASSPLGTSGGETQYF
.	TRBV29-1	TRBJ2-3	.	TGCAGCGTTACCCCCCAGGGGACCACAGATACGCAGTATTTT	CSVTPQGTTDTQYF
many	TRBV7-8	TRBJ2-2	.	TGTGCCAGCAGCTTAGTCTCGGGCACCGGGGAGCTGTTTTTT	CASSLVSGTGELFF
.	TRBV27	TRBJ1-1	TRBD1	TGTGCCAGCAGTACCCTCCGGACAGGGATGAACACTGAAGCTTTCTTT	CASSTLRTGMNTEAFF
many	TRBV29-1	TRBJ1-5	.	TGCAGCGCTCTCGACGGCGATCAGCCCCAGCATTTT	CSALDGDQPQHF